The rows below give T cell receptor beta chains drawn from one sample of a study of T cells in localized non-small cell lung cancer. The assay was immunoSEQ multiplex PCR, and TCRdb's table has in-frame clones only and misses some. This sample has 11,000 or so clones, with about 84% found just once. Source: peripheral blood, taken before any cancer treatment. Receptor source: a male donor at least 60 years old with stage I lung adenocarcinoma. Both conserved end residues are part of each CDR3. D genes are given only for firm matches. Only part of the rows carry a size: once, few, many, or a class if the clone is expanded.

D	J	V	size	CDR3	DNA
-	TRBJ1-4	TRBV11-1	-	CASSLGRQGPEKLFF	TGTGCCAGCAGCTTAGGGCGGCAGGGCCCTGAAAAACTGTTTTTT
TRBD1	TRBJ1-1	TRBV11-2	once	CASSSTGGETEAFF	TGTGCCAGCAGCTCTACAGGGGGGGAGACTGAAGCTTTCTTT
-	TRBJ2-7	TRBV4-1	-	CASSQHLAYEQYF	TGCGCCAGCAGCCAACATCTTGCCTACGAGCAGTACTTC
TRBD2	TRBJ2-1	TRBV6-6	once	CASSSIAGGLNEQFF	TGTGCCAGCAGTTCCATAGCGGGGGGGCTTAATGAGCAGTTCTTC
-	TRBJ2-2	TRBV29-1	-	CSVVGTGELFF	TGCAGCGTTGTTGGCACCGGGGAGCTGTTTTTT
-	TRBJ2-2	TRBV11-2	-	CASSWAAGPNTGELFF	TGTGCCAGCAGCTGGGCGGCAGGGCCGAACACCGGGGAGCTGTTTTTT
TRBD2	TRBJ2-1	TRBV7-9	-	CASSVVWRGAGEQFF	TGTGCCAGCAGCGTTGTCTGGCGGGGGGCAGGGGAGCAATTCTTC
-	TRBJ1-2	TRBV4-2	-	CASSLDTQGMGYTF	TGTGCCAGCAGCCTAGATACCCAGGGTATGGGCTACACCTTC
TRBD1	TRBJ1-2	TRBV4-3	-	CASSQGRDRGLQNYGYTF	TGCGCCAGCAGCCAAGGCCGGGACAGGGGCCTCCAAAACTATGGCTACACCTTC
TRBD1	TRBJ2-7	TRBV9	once	CASSVGTGVYEQYF	TGTGCCAGCAGCGTAGGGACAGGCGTTTACGAGCAGTACTTC
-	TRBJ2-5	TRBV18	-	CASSPRQEETQYF	TGTGCCAGCTCACCACGGCAGGAGGAGACCCAGTACTTC
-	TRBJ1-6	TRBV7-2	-	CASSLDRGGSPLHF	TGTGCCAGCAGCTTAGATAGGGGCGGTTCACCCCTCCACTTT
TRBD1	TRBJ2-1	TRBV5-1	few	CASSPGTGVSRNEQFF	TGCGCCAGCAGCCCGGGGACAGGGGTTAGTCGCAATGAGCAGTTCTTC
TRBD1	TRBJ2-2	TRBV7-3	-	CASSTRGQGHGELFF	TGTGCCAGCAGCACCCGGGGACAGGGTCACGGGGAGCTGTTTTTT
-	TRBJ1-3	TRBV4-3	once	CASSQDGGRIAGNTIYF	TGCGCCAGCAGCCAAGACGGGGGGAGGATTGCTGGAAACACCATATATTTT
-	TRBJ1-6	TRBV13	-	CASSLQGYNSPLHF	TGTGCCAGCAGCTTACAGGGTTATAATTCACCCCTCCACTTT
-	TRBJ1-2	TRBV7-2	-	CASSLALGAGNYGYTF	TGTGCCAGCAGCTTAGCCCTCGGGGCAGGCAACTATGGCTACACCTTC
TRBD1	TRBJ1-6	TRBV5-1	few	CASSPLQGVSAPLHF	TGCGCCAGCAGCCCCCTGCAGGGGGTTAGTGCACCCCTCCACTTT
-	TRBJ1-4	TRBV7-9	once	CASNGGVSAPRELFF	TGTGCCAGCAACGGGGGTGTGTCAGCCCCACGAGAACTGTTTTTT
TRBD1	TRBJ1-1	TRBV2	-	CASSAQGITEAFF	TGTGCCAGCAGCGCACAGGGGATCACTGAAGCTTTCTTT
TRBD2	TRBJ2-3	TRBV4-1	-	CASSHGTSGYTQYF	TGCGCCAGCAGCCACGGGACTAGCGGTTATACGCAGTATTTT
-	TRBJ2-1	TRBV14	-	CASSQGQVLVDEQFF	TGTGCCAGCAGCCAAGGACAGGTCTTGGTAGATGAGCAGTTCTTC